The rows below give T cell receptor beta chains drawn from one sample of a study of T cell responses to AZD1222 COVID-19 vaccine. Using immunoSEQ multiplex PCR, the repertoire was profiled, and TCRdb retains in-frame clones only, with some absent. The repertoire holds hundreds of thousands of clones, with 85% to 95% as singletons. The material was peripheral blood, obtained on day 0 of MenACWY control vaccination. The receptors derive from an adult in good health. Each CDR3 is given with its conserved first and last residue. The D gene is left open where the match is weak. Clone size is stated in some rows and not others, as once, few, many or a class when expanded.

D | J | size | V | CDR3 | DNA
. | TRBJ1-2 | once | TRBV5-1 | CASSLVAGTGYTF | TGCGCCAGCAGCTTGGTGGCAGGGACTGGCTACACCTTC
. | TRBJ2-3 | . | TRBV18 | CASSPPVLKTTDTQYF | TGTGCCAGCTCACCACCGGTACTAAAAACCACAGATACGCAGTATTTT
. | TRBJ2-3 | few | TRBV5-1 | CASRVQSTDTQYF | TGCGCCAGCAGGGTCCAGAGCACAGATACGCAGTATTTT
TRBD2 | TRBJ2-7 | . | TRBV27 | CASSPAGGSYEQYF | TGTGCCAGCAGCCCAGCGGGGGGTTCCTACGAGCAGTACTTC
TRBD2 | TRBJ2-1 | . | TRBV30 | CAWSVRLAGEQFF | TGTGCCTGGAGTGTAAGGCTAGCGGGGGAGCAGTTCTTC
TRBD1 | TRBJ1-6 | . | TRBV4-2 | CASSQTPGQVVSPLHF | TGTGCCAGCAGCCAAACACCGGGACAGGTAGTTTCACCCCTCCACTTT
TRBD2 | TRBJ2-1 | . | TRBV7-2 | CASSPPPTSGGAQFF | TGTGCCAGCAGCCCCCCTCCTACTAGCGGGGGGGCCCAGTTCTTC
TRBD1 | TRBJ1-6 | . | TRBV5-6 | CASSPGRGGNSYNSPLHF | TGTGCCAGCAGCCCCGGAAGAGGGGGCAACTCCTATAATTCACCCCTCCACTTT
. | TRBJ1-2 | . | TRBV6-2/TRBV6-3 | CASSYSGTMGGGYTF | TGTGCCAGCAGTTACTCGGGGACCATGGGAGGTGGCTACACCTTC
. | TRBJ1-2 | . | TRBV5-4 | CASSRPGQGKEGGYTF | TGTGCCAGCAGCCGACCCGGGCAGGGAAAGGAGGGTGGCTACACCTTC
. | TRBJ1-1 | . | TRBV7-2 | CASSLYEGRTEAFF | TGTGCCAGCAGCTTATATGAGGGTCGGACTGAAGCTTTCTTT
. | TRBJ1-2 | . | TRBV18 | CASSPTSYGYTF | TGTGCCAGCTCACCAACGTCCTATGGCTACACCTTC
. | TRBJ1-3 | . | TRBV3-1/TRBV3-2 | CASSPGNTIYF | TGTGCCAGCAGCCCCGGAAACACCATATATTTT
. | TRBJ1-5 | . | TRBV2 | CASSEAWGNQPQHF | TGTGCCAGCAGTGAAGCGTGGGGCAATCAGCCCCAGCATTTT
. | TRBJ1-2 | . | TRBV11-2 | CASSHTTGRVGNYGYTF | TGTGCCAGCAGCCACACCACGGGGAGGGTAGGGAACTATGGCTACACCTTC
TRBD1 | TRBJ1-3 | . | TRBV12-5 | CASGGTANSGNTIYF | TGTGCTAGTGGTGGGACAGCCAACTCTGGAAACACCATATATTTT
TRBD2 | TRBJ2-5 | . | TRBV5-5 | CASSSPGGIETQYF | TGTGCCAGCAGCTCCCCGGGAGGGATCGAGACCCAGTACTTC
. | TRBJ2-2 | . | TRBV6-5 | CASSWDSEDTGELFF | TGTGCCAGCAGTTGGGACTCCGAGGACACCGGGGAGCTGTTTTTT
. | TRBJ1-1 | . | TRBV28 | CASSPLLGGTEAFF | TGTGCCAGCAGTCCTCTTCTGGGGGGAACTGAAGCTTTCTTT
TRBD2 | TRBJ2-4 | . | TRBV4-3 | CASSQEVGLAGTF | TGCGCCAGCAGCCAAGAGGTGGGACTAGCGGGGACCTTC
. | TRBJ2-1 | . | TRBV6-5 | CASSYQRLNEQFF | TGTGCCAGCAGTTACCAGCGGCTCAATGAGCAGTTCTTC
. | TRBJ2-7 | . | TRBV5-4 | CASSPTLTRQLGGEQYF | TGTGCCAGCAGCCCCACCCTAACCAGACAACTGGGGGGCGAGCAGTACTTC
TRBD1 | TRBJ1-6 | . | TRBV19 | CASSSRGRGDNSPLHF | TGTGCCAGTAGTAGCCGCGGCAGGGGGGACAATTCACCCCTCCACTTT
TRBD2 | TRBJ2-1 | . | TRBV30 | CAWNPGGAGEQFF | TGTGCCTGGAACCCCGGGGGGGCCGGGGAGCAGTTCTTC
. | TRBJ1-1 | once | TRBV7-2 | CASSLAPGGGGAFF | TGTGCCAGCAGCTTAGCGCCTGGAGGAGGGGGAGCTTTCTTT
TRBD1 | TRBJ2-1 | . | TRBV4-3 | CASSQDRWTGGYNEQFF | TGCGCCAGCAGCCAAGATAGGTGGACAGGGGGCTACAATGAGCAGTTCTTC
. | TRBJ2-1 | . | TRBV4-3 | CASSQGSLTTEQFF | TGCGCCAGCAGCCAAGGATCACTCACCACGGAGCAGTTCTTC
. | TRBJ1-5 | . | TRBV13 | CASSLQGAGQPQHF | TGTGCCAGCAGCTTACAGGGTGCCGGACAGCCCCAGCATTTT
. | TRBJ1-5 | . | TRBV7-2 | CASSLDAGFGQPQHF | TGTGCCAGCAGCTTAGATGCAGGGTTCGGTCAGCCCCAGCATTTT
TRBD2 | TRBJ2-5 | few | TRBV28 | CASSSPGGGETQYF | TGTGCCAGCAGTTCTCCCGGGGGGGGAGAGACCCAGTACTTC
TRBD1 | TRBJ2-7 | . | TRBV6-6 | CASNAQGARNEQYF | TGTGCCAGCAATGCCCAGGGGGCGCGGAACGAGCAGTACTTC
TRBD1 | TRBJ1-2 | . | TRBV5-6 | CASSLTGGNDYGYTF | TGTGCCAGCAGCCTTACAGGGGGCAACGACTATGGCTACACCTTC
TRBD1 | TRBJ2-5 | . | TRBV2 | CASTKDRGGETQYF | TGTGCCAGCACCAAAGACAGGGGGGGAGAGACCCAGTACTTC
. | TRBJ1-5 | . | TRBV30 | CAWKSSGGQPQHF | TGTGCCTGGAAGTCGTCAGGCGGTCAGCCCCAGCATTTT
. | TRBJ2-2 | once | TRBV30 | CAWSVQGPGELFF | TGTGCCTGGAGTGTACAAGGGCCCGGGGAGCTGTTTTTT
TRBD2 | TRBJ2-7 | . | TRBV28 | CASSPNKLAATYEQYF | TGTGCCAGCAGTCCGAACAAACTAGCGGCGACCTACGAGCAGTACTTC
. | TRBJ2-3 | . | TRBV10-2 | CASSIAGGPDTQYF | TGCGCCAGCAGTATAGCAGGAGGCCCAGATACGCAGTATTTT
TRBD2 | TRBJ2-1 | . | TRBV7-8 | CASSFPSGVTSGGMSDNEQFF | TGTGCCAGCAGCTTCCCTTCGGGGGTGACTAGCGGGGGGATGAGTGACAATGAGCAGTTCTTC
. | TRBJ1-2 | once | TRBV18 | CASSPLTSSNGYTF | TGTGCCAGCTCACCCCTTACGTCATCGAACGGCTACACCTTC
. | TRBJ1-5 | . | TRBV7-9 | CASSFGAGGAGNQPQHF | TGTGCCAGCAGCTTCGGGGCGGGGGGCGCGGGCAATCAGCCCCAGCATTTT
. | TRBJ2-2 | . | TRBV28 | CASSSRTAGLNTGELFF | TGTGCCAGCAGTTCCCGGACGGCAGGGCTGAACACCGGGGAGCTGTTTTTT
. | TRBJ1-1 | . | TRBV6-5 | CAGSWRGNTEAFF | TGTGCCGGCAGTTGGAGGGGGAACACTGAAGCTTTCTTT
. | TRBJ1-4 | . | TRBV5-6 | CASSPAGATNEKLFF | TGTGCCAGCAGCCCCGCGGGAGCAACTAATGAAAAACTGTTTTTT
. | TRBJ1-1 | . | TRBV2 | CASSRGRTEAFF | TGTGCCAGCAGTCGGGGAAGGACTGAAGCTTTCTTT
. | TRBJ1-2 | . | TRBV30 | CAWSVSGVWGYTF | TGTGCCTGGAGTGTTTCCGGGGTGTGGGGCTACACCTTC
. | TRBJ2-6 | . | TRBV5-5 | CASSSLNSGANVLTF | TGTGCCAGCAGCTCGCTAAACTCTGGGGCCAACGTCCTGACTTTC
TRBD1 | TRBJ2-7 | . | TRBV7-8 | CASSSYGTGTSYEQYF | TGTGCCAGCAGCTCGTATGGGACAGGGACCTCCTACGAGCAGTACTTC
TRBD1 | TRBJ1-2 | . | TRBV2 | CASSDQGVGGYTF | TGTGCCAGCAGTGACCAGGGGGTAGGAGGCTACACCTTC
TRBD1 | TRBJ1-1 | . | TRBV27 | CASSFGTDPSGTEAFF | TGTGCCAGCAGTTTTGGGACAGACCCCTCGGGCACTGAAGCTTTCTTT
. | TRBJ1-1 | . | TRBV5-1 | CASSWERQLNTEAFF | TGCGCCAGCAGCTGGGAACGACAGTTGAACACTGAAGCTTTCTTT
. | TRBJ1-1 | . | TRBV30 | CAWTPGRVAFF | TGTGCCTGGACCCCGGGAAGGGTCGCTTTCTTT
TRBD1 | TRBJ1-4 | . | TRBV3-1/TRBV3-2 | CASSPPAGQGKLFF | TGTGCCAGCAGCCCCCCCGCAGGACAGGGAAAACTGTTTTTT
. | TRBJ2-5 | . | TRBV6-5 | CASRLGPQTETQYF | TGTGCCAGCAGACTCGGACCCCAGACGGAGACCCAGTACTTC
TRBD1 | TRBJ1-4 | . | TRBV19 | CASSRGGGLATNEKLFF | TGTGCCAGTAGCAGAGGGGGCGGCCTTGCAACTAATGAAAAACTGTTTTTT
. | TRBJ1-5 | . | TRBV28 | CASSSGWPQHF | TGTGCCAGCAGTAGTGGCTGGCCCCAGCATTTT
. | TRBJ2-5 | . | TRBV5-1 | CASSLGGSETQYF | TGCGCCAGCAGCTTGGGGGGTTCGGAGACCCAGTACTTC
. | TRBJ1-6 | . | TRBV3-1/TRBV3-2 | CASSQDRRNNSPLHF | TGTGCCAGCAGCCAAGACCGGAGGAATAATTCACCCCTCCACTTT
. | TRBJ1-5 | . | TRBV12-3/TRBV12-4 | CASSLGVGQPQHF | TGTGCCAGCAGTTTAGGGGTGGGGCAGCCCCAGCATTTT
. | TRBJ1-3 | . | TRBV6-5 | CASRQGRLGNTIYF | TGTGCCAGCAGACAGGGACGCCTCGGAAACACCATATATTTT